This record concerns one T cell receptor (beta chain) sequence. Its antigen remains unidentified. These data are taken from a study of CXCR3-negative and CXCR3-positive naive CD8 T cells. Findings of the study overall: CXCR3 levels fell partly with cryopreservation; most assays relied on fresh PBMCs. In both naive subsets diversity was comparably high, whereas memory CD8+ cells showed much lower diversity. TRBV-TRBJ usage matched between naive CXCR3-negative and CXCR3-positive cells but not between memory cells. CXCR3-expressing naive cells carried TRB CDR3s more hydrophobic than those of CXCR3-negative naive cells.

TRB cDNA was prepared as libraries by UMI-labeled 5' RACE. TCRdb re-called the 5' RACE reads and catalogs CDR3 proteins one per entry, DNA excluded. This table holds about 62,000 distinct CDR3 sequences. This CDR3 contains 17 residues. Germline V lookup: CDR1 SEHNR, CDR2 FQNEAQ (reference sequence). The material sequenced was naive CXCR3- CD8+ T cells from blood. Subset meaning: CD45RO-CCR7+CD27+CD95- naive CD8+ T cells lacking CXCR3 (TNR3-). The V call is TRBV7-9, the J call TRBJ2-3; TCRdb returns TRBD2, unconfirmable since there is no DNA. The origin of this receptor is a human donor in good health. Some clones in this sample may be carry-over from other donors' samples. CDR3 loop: CASSPRAWTGSTDTQYF.